The 4 T cell receptor beta chains below come from one sample, sequenced in a study of T cell repertoires in cytomegalovirus infection. TCRdb independently ran MiXCR on the reads; one entry per CDR3 protein. The sample has fewer than 300,000 distinct CDR3 sequences; over 20% are singletons. The specimen was PBMCs. These receptors were taken from a human donor in good health (CMV status not recorded). Some clones in this sample may be carry-over from other donors' samples.

Regarding this clonotype: The junction departs from germline at one end; a sequencing error may be responsible. The chain couples TRBV28 to TRBJ1-6; 8 nucleotides align to TRBD1. CDR3 length equals 16 residues. Per the germline V gene, CDR1 is MDHEN and CDR2 is SYDVKM. The CDR3 DNA reads as TGTGCCAGCAGTTCACAGGGGGTCTCCTATAATTCACCCCACCACTTT. Translated, it gives CASSSQGVSYNSPHHF.

CDR3 nucleotide sequence: TGTGCTAGTGGACCAGCTCCGGGAGTAGTAAATACGCAGTATTTT. The encoded protein is CASGPAPGVVNTQYF. The V and J genes are TRBV12-5 and TRBJ2-3; a weak D match, TRBD2 (6 bases). Between the trimmed V and J ends, which lost 6 bases and 7 bases, there was a span of 20 bases. The germline CDR1 and CDR2 sequences are LGHNT and FRNRAP. The CDR3 spans 15 residues.

The table lists this clonotype with a few counts. The genes are TRBV19 and TRBJ2-1; 7 nucleotides line up with TRBD2. The CDR3 runs 13 residues. Trimming cost V 5 bases and J 8 bases; bases outside gene matches: 6. Per the germline V gene, CDR1 is LNHDA and CDR2 is SQIVND (reference sequence). CDR3 DNA sequence: TGTGCCAGTAGTTCCGGGGGGTTCGATGAGCAGTTCTTC. Protein product: CASSSGGFDEQFF.

The rearrangement links TRBV20-1 to TRBJ2-1; 9 nucleotides align to TRBD2. Trimming removed 6 bases from V and 9 bases from J; junction bases left unmatched: 6. The CDR3 sequence is 12 residues long. Germline values: CDR1 DFQATT, CDR2 SNEGSKA (reference sequence). As DNA, the CDR3 is TGCAGTGCCGCGGGGGGGGCCGGTGAGCAGTTCTTC. This sequence encodes CSAAGGAGEQFF.